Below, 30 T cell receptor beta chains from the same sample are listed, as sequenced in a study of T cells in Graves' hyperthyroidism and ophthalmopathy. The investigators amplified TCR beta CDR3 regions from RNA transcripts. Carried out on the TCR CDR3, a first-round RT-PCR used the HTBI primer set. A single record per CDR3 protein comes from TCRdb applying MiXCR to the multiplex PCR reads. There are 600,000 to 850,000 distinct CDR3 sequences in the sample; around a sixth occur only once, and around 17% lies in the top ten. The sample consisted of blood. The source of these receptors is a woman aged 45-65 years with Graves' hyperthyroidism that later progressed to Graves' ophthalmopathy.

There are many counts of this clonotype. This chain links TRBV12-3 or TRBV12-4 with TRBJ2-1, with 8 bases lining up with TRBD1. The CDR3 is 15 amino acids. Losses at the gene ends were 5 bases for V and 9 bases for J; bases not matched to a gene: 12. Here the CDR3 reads CASSPSGQGWTEQFF. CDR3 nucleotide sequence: TGTGCCAGCAGTCCAAGCGGACAGGGATGGACTGAGCAGTTCTTC.

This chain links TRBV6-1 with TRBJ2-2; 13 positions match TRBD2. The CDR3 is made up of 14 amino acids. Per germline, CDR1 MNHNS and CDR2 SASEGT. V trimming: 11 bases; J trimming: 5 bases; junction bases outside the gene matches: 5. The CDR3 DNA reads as TGTGCCGCTGGACTAGCGGGGGCAACCGGGGAGCTGTTTTTT. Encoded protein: CAAGLAGATGELFF.

Written as DNA, the CDR3 is TGTGCCAGCAGCCCCTGGATGGGGGGAAAGGTCAACACCGGGGAGCTGTTTTTT. This translates into CASSPWMGGKVNTGELFF. The genes are TRBV14 and TRBJ2-2; D possibly corresponds to TRBD2 (6 bases). The CDR3 totals 18 residues. Between the trimmed V and J ends, which lost 4 bases and 2 bases, there was a span of 20 bases. Germline V CDR1 and CDR2: SGHDN, FVKESK.

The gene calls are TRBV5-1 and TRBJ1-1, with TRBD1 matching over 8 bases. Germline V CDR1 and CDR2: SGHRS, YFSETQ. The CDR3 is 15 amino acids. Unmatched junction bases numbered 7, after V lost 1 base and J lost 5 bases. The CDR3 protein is CASSLTQGAGTEAFF. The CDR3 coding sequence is TGCGCCAGCAGCTTGACCCAGGGGGCAGGGACTGAAGCTTTCTTT.

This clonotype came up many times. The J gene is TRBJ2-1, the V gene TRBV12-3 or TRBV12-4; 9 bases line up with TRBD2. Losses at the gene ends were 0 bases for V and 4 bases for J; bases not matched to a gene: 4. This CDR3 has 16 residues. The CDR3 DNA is TGTGCCAGCAGTTTAGCATCCCTAGCGGGGTACAATGAGCAGTTCTTC. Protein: CASSLASLAGYNEQFF.

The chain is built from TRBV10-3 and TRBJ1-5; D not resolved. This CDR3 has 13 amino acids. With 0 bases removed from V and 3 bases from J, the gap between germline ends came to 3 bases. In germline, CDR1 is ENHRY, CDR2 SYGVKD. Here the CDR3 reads CAISESSNQPQHF. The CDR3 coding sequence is TGTGCCATCAGTGAGTCTTCCAATCAGCCCCAGCATTTT.

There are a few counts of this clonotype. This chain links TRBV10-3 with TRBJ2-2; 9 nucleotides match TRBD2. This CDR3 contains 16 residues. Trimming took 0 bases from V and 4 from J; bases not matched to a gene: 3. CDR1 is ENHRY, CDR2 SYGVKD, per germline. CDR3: CAISESAGGTTGELFF. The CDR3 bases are TGTGCCATCAGTGAGTCTGCGGGGGGGACCACCGGGGAGCTGTTTTTT.

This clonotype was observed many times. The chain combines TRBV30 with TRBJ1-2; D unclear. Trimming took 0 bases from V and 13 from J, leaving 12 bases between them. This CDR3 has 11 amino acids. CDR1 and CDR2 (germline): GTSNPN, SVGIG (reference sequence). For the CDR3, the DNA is TGTGCCTGGAGTGTTGGCATCCATACCACCTTC. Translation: CAWSVGIHTTF.

CDR3 sequence (DNA): TGTGCCAGTAGTCCGCAAACAGGGGTTAATCAGCCCCAGCATTTT. Translation: CASSPQTGVNQPQHF. V and J are TRBV19 and TRBJ1-5; 7 bases fit TRBD1. V was clipped by 5 bases and J by 4 bases; unmatched bases: 8. The CDR3 totals 15 residues. CDR1 and CDR2 (germline): LNHDA, SQIVND (reference sequence).

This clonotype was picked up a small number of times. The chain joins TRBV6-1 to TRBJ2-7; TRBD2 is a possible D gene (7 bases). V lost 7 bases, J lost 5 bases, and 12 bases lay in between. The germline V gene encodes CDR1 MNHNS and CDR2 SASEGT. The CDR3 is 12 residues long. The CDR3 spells CASNGGGHEQYF. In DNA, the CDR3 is TGTGCCAGCAATGGGGGGGGCCACGAGCAGTACTTC.

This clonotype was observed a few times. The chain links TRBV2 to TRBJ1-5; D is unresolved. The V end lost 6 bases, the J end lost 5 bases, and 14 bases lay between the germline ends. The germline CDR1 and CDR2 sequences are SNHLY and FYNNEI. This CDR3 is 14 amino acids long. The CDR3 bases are TGTGCCAGCAGCGTTGACACCGGATATCAGCCCCAGCATTTT. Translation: CASSVDTGYQPQHF.

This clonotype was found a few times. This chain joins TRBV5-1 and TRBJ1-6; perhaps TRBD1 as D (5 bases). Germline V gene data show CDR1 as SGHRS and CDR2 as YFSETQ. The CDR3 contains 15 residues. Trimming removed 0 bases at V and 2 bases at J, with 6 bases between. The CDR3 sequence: CASSLAGAYNSPLHF. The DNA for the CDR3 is TGCGCCAGCAGCTTGGCGGGGGCCTATAATTCACCCCTCCACTTT.

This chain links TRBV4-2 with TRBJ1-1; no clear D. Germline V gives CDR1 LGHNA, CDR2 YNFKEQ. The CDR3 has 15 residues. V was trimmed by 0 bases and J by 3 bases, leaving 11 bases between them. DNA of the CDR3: TGTGCCAGCAGCCAAGAACGTACAGCCTACACTGAAGCTTTCTTT. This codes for CASSQERTAYTEAFF.

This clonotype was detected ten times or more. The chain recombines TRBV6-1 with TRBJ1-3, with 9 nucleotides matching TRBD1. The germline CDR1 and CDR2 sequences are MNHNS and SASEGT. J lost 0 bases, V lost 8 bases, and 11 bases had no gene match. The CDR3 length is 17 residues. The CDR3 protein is CASQRTTGGNSGNTIYF. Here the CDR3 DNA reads TGTGCCAGCCAACGGACGACAGGGGGTAACTCTGGAAACACCATATATTTT.

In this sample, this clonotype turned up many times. CDR3 sequence: CASSQSRGRQETQYF. CDR3 DNA: TGTGCCAGCAGCCAAAGCCGCGGACGGCAAGAGACCCAGTACTTC. The genes are TRBV3-1 and TRBJ2-5; D remains unclear. Germline CDR1 reads LGHDT; CDR2 reads YNNKEL (reference sequence). V lost 2 bases and J 2 bases, leaving 12 bases between the germline ends. The CDR3 is 15 residues long.

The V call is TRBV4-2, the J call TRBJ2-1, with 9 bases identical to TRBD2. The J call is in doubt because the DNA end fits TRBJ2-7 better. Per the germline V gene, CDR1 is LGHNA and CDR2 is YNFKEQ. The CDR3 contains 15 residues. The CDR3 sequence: CASSQEIAGVNEQYF. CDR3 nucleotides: TGTGCCAGCAGCCAAGAGATAGCGGGGGTGAATGAGCAGTACTTC.

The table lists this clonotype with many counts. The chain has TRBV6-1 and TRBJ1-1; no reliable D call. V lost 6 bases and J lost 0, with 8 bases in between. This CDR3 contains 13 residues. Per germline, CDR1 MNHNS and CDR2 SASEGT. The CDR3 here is CASSPTMNTEAFF. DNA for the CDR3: TGTGCCAGCAGCCCCACAATGAACACTGAAGCTTTCTTT.

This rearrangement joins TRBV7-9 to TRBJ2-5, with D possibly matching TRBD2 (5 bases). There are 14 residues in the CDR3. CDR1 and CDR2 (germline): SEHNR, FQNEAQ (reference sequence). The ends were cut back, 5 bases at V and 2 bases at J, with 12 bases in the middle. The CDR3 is CASSASGSQETQYF. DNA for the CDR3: TGTGCCAGCAGCGCCTCGGGGTCACAAGAGACCCAGTACTTC. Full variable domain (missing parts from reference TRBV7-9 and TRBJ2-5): DTGVSQNPRHKITKRGQNVTFRCDPISEHNRLYWYRQTLGQGPEFLTYFQNEAQLEKSRLLSDRFSAERPKGSFSTLEIQRTEQGDSAMYLCASSASGSQETQYFGPGTRLLVL.

The CDR3 is CASSQDHGRVNTEAFF. The CDR3 DNA reads TGTGCCAGCAGCCAAGATCACGGGAGGGTGAACACTGAAGCTTTCTTT. The chain links TRBV14 to TRBJ1-1; D is uncertain. The CDR3 loop spans 16 amino acids. V was cut by 0 bases and J by 0 bases, with 11 bases left in between. The germline gives CDR1 SGHDN, CDR2 FVKESK. Together with reference TRBV14 and TRBJ1-1, the CDR3 gives the full variable domain: EAGVTQFPSHSVIEKGQTVTLRCDPISGHDNLYWYRRVMGKEIKFLLHFVKESKQDESGMPNNRFLAERTGGTYSTLKVQPAELEDSGVYFCASSQDHGRVNTEAFFGQGTRLTVV.

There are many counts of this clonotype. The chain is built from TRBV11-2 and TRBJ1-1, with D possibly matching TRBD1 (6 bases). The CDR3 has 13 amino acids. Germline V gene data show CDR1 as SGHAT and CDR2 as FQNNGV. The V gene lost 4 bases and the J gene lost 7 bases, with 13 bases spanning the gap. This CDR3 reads CASSWGHSNEAFF. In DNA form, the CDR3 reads TGTGCCAGCAGCTGGGGACATTCTAATGAAGCTTTCTTT.

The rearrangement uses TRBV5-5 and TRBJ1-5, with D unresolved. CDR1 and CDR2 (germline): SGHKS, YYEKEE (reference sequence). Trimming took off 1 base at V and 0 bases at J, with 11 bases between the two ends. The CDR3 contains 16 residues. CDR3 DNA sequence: TGTGCCAGCAGCTTGCAGGCAACCTATAGCAATCAGCCCCAGCATTTT. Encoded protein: CASSLQATYSNQPQHF.

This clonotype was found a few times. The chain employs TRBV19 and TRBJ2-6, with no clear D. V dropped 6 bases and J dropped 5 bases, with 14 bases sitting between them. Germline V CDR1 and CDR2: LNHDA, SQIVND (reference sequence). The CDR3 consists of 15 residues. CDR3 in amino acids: CASSRTEERANVLTF. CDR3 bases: TGTGCCAGTAGCCGTACAGAGGAGAGGGCCAACGTCCTGACTTTC.

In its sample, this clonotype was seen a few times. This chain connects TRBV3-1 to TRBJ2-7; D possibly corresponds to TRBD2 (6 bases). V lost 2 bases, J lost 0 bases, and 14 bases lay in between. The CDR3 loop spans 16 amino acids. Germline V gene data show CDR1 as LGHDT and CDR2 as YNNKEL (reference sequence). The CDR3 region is CASSQRGDSHSYEQYF. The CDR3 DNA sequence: TGTGCCAGCAGCCAACGAGGGGACTCGCACTCCTACGAGCAGTACTTC.

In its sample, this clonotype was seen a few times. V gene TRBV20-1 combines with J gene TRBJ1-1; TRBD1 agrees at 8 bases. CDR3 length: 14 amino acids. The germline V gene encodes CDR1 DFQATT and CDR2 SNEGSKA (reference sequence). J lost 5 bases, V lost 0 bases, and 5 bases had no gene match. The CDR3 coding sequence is TGCAGTGCTAGAGAAGCCAGGGGGCTAACTGAAGCTTTCTTT. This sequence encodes CSAREARGLTEAFF.

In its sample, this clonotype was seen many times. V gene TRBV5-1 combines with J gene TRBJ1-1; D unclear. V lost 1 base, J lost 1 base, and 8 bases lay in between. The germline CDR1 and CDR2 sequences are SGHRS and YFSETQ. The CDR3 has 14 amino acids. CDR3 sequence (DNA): TGCGCCAGCAGCTTGTTGGCGGGGAACACTGAAGCTTTCTTT. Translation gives CASSLLAGNTEAFF.

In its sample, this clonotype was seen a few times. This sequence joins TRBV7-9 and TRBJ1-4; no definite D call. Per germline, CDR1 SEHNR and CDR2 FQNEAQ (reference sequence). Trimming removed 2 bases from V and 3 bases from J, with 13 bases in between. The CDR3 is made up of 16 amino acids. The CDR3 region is CASSLNLRHSNEKLFF. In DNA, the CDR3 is TGTGCCAGCAGCTTAAATTTGAGGCACTCTAATGAAAAACTGTTTTTT. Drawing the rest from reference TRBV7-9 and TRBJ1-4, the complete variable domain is DTGVSQNPRHKITKRGQNVTFRCDPISEHNRLYWYRQTLGQGPEFLTYFQNEAQLEKSRLLSDRFSAERPKGSFSTLEIQRTEQGDSAMYLCASSLNLRHSNEKLFFGSGTQLSVL.

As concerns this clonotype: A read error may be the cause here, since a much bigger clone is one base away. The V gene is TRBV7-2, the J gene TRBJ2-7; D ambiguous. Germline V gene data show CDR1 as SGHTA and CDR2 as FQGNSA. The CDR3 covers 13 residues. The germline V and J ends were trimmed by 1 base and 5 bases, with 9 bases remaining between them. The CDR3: CASSLEGAHEQYF. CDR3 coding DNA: TGTGCCAGCAGCTTAGAGGGTGCCCACGAGCAGTACTTC. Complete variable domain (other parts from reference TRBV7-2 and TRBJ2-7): GAGVSQSPSNKVTEKGKDVELRCDPISGHTALYWYRQSLGQGLEFLIYFQGNSAPDKSGLPSDRFSAERTGGSVSTLTIQRTQQEDSAVYLCASSLEGAHEQYFGPGTRLTVT.

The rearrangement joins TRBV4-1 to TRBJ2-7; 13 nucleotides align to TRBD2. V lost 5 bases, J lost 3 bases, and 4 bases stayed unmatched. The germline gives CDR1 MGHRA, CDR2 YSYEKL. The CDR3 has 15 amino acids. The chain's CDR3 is CASSSGLAGFYEQYF. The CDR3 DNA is TGCGCCAGCAGCTCGGGACTAGCGGGGTTCTACGAGCAGTACTTC.

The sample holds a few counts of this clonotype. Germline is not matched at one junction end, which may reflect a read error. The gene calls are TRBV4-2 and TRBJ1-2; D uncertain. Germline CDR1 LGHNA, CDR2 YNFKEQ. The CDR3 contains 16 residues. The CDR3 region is CASSKDFPSSNYGYTF. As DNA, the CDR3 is TGTGCCAGCAGCAAAGACTTCCCCTCCTCTAACTATGGCTACACCTTC.

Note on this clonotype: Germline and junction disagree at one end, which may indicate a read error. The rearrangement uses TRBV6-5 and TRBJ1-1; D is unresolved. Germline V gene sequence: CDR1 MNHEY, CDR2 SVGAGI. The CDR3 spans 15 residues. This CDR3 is CASSYSNPENTKAFF. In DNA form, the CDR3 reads TGTGCCAGCAGTTACTCGAATCCAGAGAACACTAAAGCTTTCTTT.